The 14 T cell receptor beta chains below were found in one sample sequenced in a study of T cell responses to AZD1222 COVID-19 vaccine. Libraries were prepared by immunoSEQ multiplex PCR; TCRdb keeps only in-frame clonotypes and omits some of them. Here the sample spans about 130,000 clones, 86% being singletons. The sequencing used peripheral blood, collected on day 0 of AZD1222 vaccination. Source of these receptors: an adult in good health.

The rearrangement uses TRBV29-1 and TRBJ1-4; perhaps TRBD1 as D (5 bases). This CDR3 spans 12 amino acids. Trimming cost V 7 bases and J 5 bases, with 11 bases left between them. Per germline, CDR1 SQVTM and CDR2 ANQGSEA. CDR3 bases: TGCAGCGGGGGGGAACTGAATGAAAAACTGTTTTTT. Translation: CSGGELNEKLFF.

This rearrangement joins TRBV6-5 to TRBJ2-7; D is possibly TRBD1 (5 bases). V was clipped by 6 bases and J by 7 bases, with 13 bases between them. From germline, CDR1 is MNHEY and CDR2 SVGAGI. The CDR3 has 12 amino acids. CDR3 sequence: CASRPQGGEQYF. CDR3 nucleotide sequence: TGTGCCAGCAGACCCCAGGGTGGAGAGCAGTACTTC.

A note on this clone: One junction end disagrees with the germline gene, perhaps due to a read error. The rearrangement uses TRBV7-2 and TRBJ2-1; 10 positions match TRBD2. This CDR3 is built from 16 residues. Germline assignment: CDR1 SGHTA and CDR2 FQGNSA. The CDR3 nucleotides are TGTGCCAGCAACTTAGCGGGGGGAGTTTCGTACAATGAGCAGTTCTTC. Its protein product is CASNLAGGVSYNEQFF.

The V and J genes are TRBV21-1 and TRBJ2-7; no DNA check was done on the table's D call, TRBD1. TRBV21-1 is a pseudogene segment. CDR3 size: 17 residues. CDR3 DNA sequence: TGTGCCAGCAGCCCCTACCGACAGGGACTTAGGGTCCACGAGCAGTACTTC. This gives the protein CASSPYRQGLRVHEQYF.

This rearrangement joins TRBV4-1 to TRBJ1-5; D is uncertain. The length of the CDR3 is 16 residues. Trimming cost V 1 base and J 2 bases, with 12 bases left between them. The germline V gene has CDR1 MGHRA and CDR2 YSYEKL. CDR3 coding DNA: TGCGCCAGCAGCCAAGTAGGCCCTGGGGGCAATCAGCCCCAGCATTTT. It translates to CASSQVGPGGNQPQHF.

The V gene is TRBV19, the J gene TRBJ1-2; D gene uncertain. Germline CDR1 is LNHDA and CDR2 is SQIVND (reference sequence). The CDR3 totals 14 residues. V dropped 1 base and J dropped 4 bases, with 10 bases sitting between them. This CDR3 is CASSIGAGTYGYTF. The CDR3 coding sequence is TGTGCCAGTAGTATAGGCGCCGGCACCTATGGCTACACCTTC.

The rearrangement uses TRBV4-3 and TRBJ1-4; D might be TRBD1 (5 bases). Germline V gene data show CDR1 as LGHNA and CDR2 as YSLEER. Trimming removed 1 base at V and 2 bases at J, with 8 bases between. CDR3 length: 15 amino acids. The CDR3 DNA reads as TGCGCCAGCAGCCAAGGGGGGGAGACTAATGAAAAACTGTTTTTT. Its translation: CASSQGGETNEKLFF.

The V gene is TRBV29-1, the J gene TRBJ2-5; 12 nucleotides match TRBD2. V lost 4 bases to trimming and J lost 4 bases; unmatched junction nucleotides: 7. CDR1 is SQVTM and CDR2 is ANQGSEA in the germline V gene. The CDR3 has 15 residues. This chain's CDR3 is CSVGASGGAVETQYF. DNA of the CDR3: TGCAGCGTTGGGGCTAGCGGGGGGGCTGTAGAGACCCAGTACTTC.

The rearrangement uses TRBV5-4 and TRBJ1-6, with 7 bases lining up with TRBD1. The CDR3 is 16 amino acids. The J segment lost 7 bases and the V segment lost 4 bases, leaving 11 bases of the junction unmatched. Germline values: CDR1 SGHNT, CDR2 YYREEE (reference sequence). The CDR3 nucleotides read TGTGCCAGCAGCGTTGGACAGGCCGAGGTCAATTCACCCCTCCACTTT. Translation gives CASSVGQAEVNSPLHF.

The rearrangement joins TRBV28 to TRBJ1-2; D uncertain. V was clipped by 1 base and J by 4 bases, with 10 bases between them. Germline assignment: CDR1 MDHEN and CDR2 SYDVKM. The CDR3 is made up of 14 amino acids. The CDR3 reads CASSLLRGSYGYTF. The CDR3 DNA follows: TGTGCCAGCAGTTTATTGCGGGGAAGCTATGGCTACACCTTC.

This clone appeared a few times. This chain uses TRBV7-2 with TRBJ2-1; D not resolved. V was cut by 4 bases and J by 6 bases, with 19 bases left in between. CDR3 length: 16 residues. Germline CDR1 is SGHTA and CDR2 is FQGNSA. CDR3 protein: CASSSAITERSNEQFF. CDR3 bases: TGTGCCAGCAGCTCAGCTATAACAGAGCGAAGCAATGAGCAGTTCTTC.

The rearrangement links TRBV29-1 to TRBJ2-1; 7 bases are a match to TRBD2. CDR3 length: 15 residues. The V segment lost 0 bases and the J segment 9 bases; nucleotides outside the gene matches: 11. Per the germline V gene, CDR1 is SQVTM and CDR2 is ANQGSEA. CDR3 bases: TGCAGCGTTGAAGACTGGGGCGGGAGCATCACTGAGCAGTTCTTC. This translates into CSVEDWGGSITEQFF.

The genes are TRBV11-2 and TRBJ1-6, with no clear D. V was trimmed by 3 bases and J by 6 bases, leaving 6 bases between them. The CDR3 loop spans 13 amino acids. Germline CDR1 is SGHAT and CDR2 is FQNNGV. The CDR3 DNA follows: TGTGCCAGCAGCTTCGCCCTTAATTCACCCCTCCACTTT. Its protein is CASSFALNSPLHF. Together with reference TRBV11-2 and TRBJ1-6, the CDR3 gives the full variable domain: EAGVAQSPRYKIIEKRQSVAFWCNPISGHATLYWYQQILGQGPKLLIQFQNNGVVDDSQLPKDRFSAERLKGVDSTLKIQPAKLEDSAVYLCASSFALNSPLHFGNGTRLTVT.

There are many counts of this clone. Here the CDR3 reads CASSQDQGTEAFF. For the CDR3, the DNA is TGTGCCAGCAGCCAGGACCAGGGGACTGAAGCTTTCTTT. The rearrangement joins TRBV4-2 to TRBJ1-1, with a possible D match to TRBD1 (6 bases). This CDR3 has 13 amino acids. Germline-derived CDR1 and CDR2 are LGHNA and YNFKEQ. The V end lost 3 bases, the J end lost 5 bases, and 10 bases lay between the germline ends.